This T cell receptor beta chain is drawn from a study of shared clonotypes between healthy human individuals. The table came from immunoSEQ multiplex PCR; TCRdb's copy has only in-frame clones and leaves some out. The table has some 800,000 clones, around 93% seen once. Trimming pared 7 bases from V and 6 bases from J, leaving 22 bases between. This CDR3 has 15 residues. Germline CDR1 reads SGHVS; CDR2 reads FQNEAQ. Positively selected for CCR7, the CD45RO-negative cells used as naive CD8 cells excluded terminally differentiated effector memory CD45RA+ cells. The V call is TRBV7-8, the J call TRBJ2-7, with D possibly matching TRBD1 (5 bases). The sequenced sample consisted of naive CD8+ T cells sorted from blood. The origin of this receptor is a young man in good health. For the CDR3, the DNA is TGTGCCAGCAACAACTTAGGGGTGGGGTGGACCGAGCAGTACTTC. It is translated as CASNNLGVGWTEQYF.